This T cell receptor (beta chain) was sequenced for a study of blood T cell repertoires in COVID-19. Study information: The United States, Italy and Spain supplied acute and convalescent COVID-19 samples.

Original analysis: Amplifying reference gene primers gave estimates of nucleated cell counts. The method was immunoSEQ multiplex PCR; TCRdb's version includes in-frame clones alone and lacks a portion of them. V and J calls and clone size are copied from that table; D and trimming were computed from the DNA. The sample carries 150,000 to 200,000 clones, over 75% recorded once. The CDR3 has 17 amino acids. Per the germline V gene, CDR1 is MNHEY and CDR2 is SVGEGT. J was trimmed by 0 bases and V by 0 bases; bases with no gene match: 6. Ages ranged from about 18 to 100 years, with residence in 24 US areas. Cohort 3 donors counted as recovered after two negative PCRs, clearance, or resolved symptoms.

The clonotype originates from a woman between 18 and 29 years old who had recovered from COVID-19. The chain uses TRBV6-2 or TRBV6-3 and TRBJ2-7; TRBD1 agrees at 9 bases. Sequenced: PBMCs or T cells enriched from blood (not recorded which). CDR3: CASSYSDGQGSSYEQYF. For the CDR3, the DNA is TGTGCCAGCAGTTACTCCGATGGACAGGGGAGCTCCTACGAGCAGTACTTC.